This T cell receptor beta chain appears in the sequencing data of a study of technical replicates of blood from a handful of donors. The protocol was immunoSEQ multiplex PCR, while the TCRdb copy is restricted to in-frame clones and leaves out a portion. This sample yields tens of thousands of clones, of which around 94% are seen a single time; 0.35% to 0.4% belongs to the top ten. This CDR3 is 14 amino acids long. Trimming cost V 3 bases and J 9 bases; bases outside gene matches: 8. CDR1 is SNHLY, CDR2 FYNNEI, per germline. This chain links TRBV2 with TRBJ2-1; 7 bases map to TRBD1. Specimen: T cells isolated from PBMCs. The source is a human donor in good health. The CDR3 region has the DNA TGTGCCAGCAGTGAGCCTCCGACAGGGCCTGAGCAGTTCTTC. Its protein is CASSEPPTGPEQFF.